This TCR beta chain was sequenced in a study of blood T cell repertoires in COVID-19. Study-level background: Italy, Spain and the United States were the sources of the convalescent and acute COVID-19 samples. In each case, the material was cDNA or gDNA derived from T cells, B-cell-depleted T cells, or PBMCs.

In the source study's methods: How many nucleated cells were present was estimated from reference gene primer amplification. Only in-frame clones appear in the TCRdb table, and some are missing; sequencing was by immunoSEQ multiplex PCR. V and J calls and clone size follow that table, whereas D and trimming were derived from the DNA. Of around 400,000 clones in the sample, roughly nine tenths are singletons; the top ten hold less than 2%. The study counted Cohort 3 donors as recovered given two negative PCRs, clearance, or symptom resolution. Germline V CDR1 and CDR2: SGHTA, FQGNSA. The CDR3 runs 15 residues. V dropped 5 bases and J dropped 5; count of bases not matched to a gene: 7.

The V call is TRBV7-2, the J call TRBJ1-4; 8 bases are a match to TRBD1. This sequence originates from a woman in her twenties or thirties who had recovered from COVID-19. Sequencing used PBMCs or T cells enriched from blood (not recorded which). The CDR3 loop is CASSPTGGHNEKLFF. The DNA for the CDR3 is TGTGCCAGCAGCCCTACAGGGGGACACAATGAAAAACTGTTTTTT.